Listed here is a single TCR beta chain. This entry is derived from a study of blood T cell repertoires in COVID-19. Whole-study context: Whether acute or convalescent, the COVID-19 samples came from the United States, Italy and Spain. Sample material is recorded as cDNA or gDNA derived from T cells, B-cell-depleted T cells, or PBMCs.

Original methodology: Amplification of reference gene primers was used by the study to estimate nucleated cell counts. Clones were read by immunoSEQ multiplex PCR, and TCRdb kept only the in-frame ones, dropping some. D and trimming were read from the DNA, whereas the V and J calls and clone size are those reported in that table. The table shows about 260,000 clones, with around nine tenths occurring only once. The CDR3 is 13 residues long. Germline CDR1 is SGHVS and CDR2 is FNYEAQ. Trimming stripped 5 bases from V and 5 bases from J, with 12 bases between. The chain couples TRBV7-6 to TRBJ2-5; no firm D call. The origin of this receptor is a man aged 35-49 years who had recovered from COVID-19. Specimen: peripheral blood. The CDR3 protein is CASSPVLLETQYF. CDR3 DNA: TGTGCCAGCAGCCCAGTTCTCCTGGAGACCCAGTACTTC.